This T cell receptor (beta chain) was recovered during a study of PD-L1 blockade in urothelial cancer. At the level of the study: Blood analyses occurred 3 weeks (second dose) and 6 weeks post treatment start. Study-wide points: Prediction of better survival came from below-median pretreatment blood TCR clonality.

The patients had locally advanced or metastatic urothelial carcinoma. V lost 5 bases to trimming and J lost 0 bases, with 14 bases between them. The germline V gene has CDR1 LGHNA and CDR2 YNFKEQ. The CDR3 spans 16 residues. Spike-ins of synthetic TCR analog templates went into each PCR. Measured with immunoSEQ multiplex PCR; TCRdb has only the in-frame clones, and not every one. The sample lists about 21,000 clones, 90% occurring once. With regard to this clone: Its cognate antigen is unknown.

The gene calls are TRBV4-2 and TRBJ1-3; perhaps TRBD1 as D (6 bases). The receptor was isolated from a woman aged 55 to 70 with urothelial cancer. Sequenced material: PBMCs, taken around atezolizumab (anti-PD-L1) treatment. CDR3 in amino acids: CASSSPRGFSGNTIYF. The CDR3 DNA reads as TGTGCCAGCAGCTCCCCGAGGGGGTTCTCTGGAAACACCATATATTTT.